This T cell receptor (beta chain) was documented in a study of blood T cell repertoires in COVID-19. Germline CDR1 reads MRHNA; CDR2 reads SNTAGT. This CDR3 region has 15 residues. V shed 6 bases and J 2 bases; nucleotides not matched to a gene: 6. Method: immunoSEQ multiplex PCR; TCRdb's copy keeps in-frame clones and lacks some. The sample contains over 70,000 clones, around 80% of which appear only once. The clonotype originates from a man between 65 and 79 years old who had recovered from COVID-19. Sequencing used peripheral blood. The chain is built from TRBV6-4 and TRBJ2-3, with 9 bases matching TRBD1. CDR3 protein: CASRDRGSPTDTQYF. CDR3 sequence (DNA): TGTGCCAGCAGGGACAGGGGTAGTCCCACAGATACGCAGTATTTT.